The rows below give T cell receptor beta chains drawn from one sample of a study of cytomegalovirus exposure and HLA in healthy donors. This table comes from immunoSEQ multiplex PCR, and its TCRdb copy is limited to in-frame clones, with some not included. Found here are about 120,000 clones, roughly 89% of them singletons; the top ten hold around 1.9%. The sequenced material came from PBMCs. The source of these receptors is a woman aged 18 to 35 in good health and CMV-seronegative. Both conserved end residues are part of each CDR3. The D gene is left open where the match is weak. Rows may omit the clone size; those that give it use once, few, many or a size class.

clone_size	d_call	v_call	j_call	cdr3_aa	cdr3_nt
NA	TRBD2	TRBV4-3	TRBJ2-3	CASSLAGDTDTQYF	TGCGCCAGCAGCCTTGCGGGAGACACAGATACGCAGTATTTT
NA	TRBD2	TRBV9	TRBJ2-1	CASSASSGGYNEQFF	TGTGCCAGCAGCGCCTCTAGCGGGGGATACAATGAGCAGTTCTTC
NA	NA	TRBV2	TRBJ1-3	CASSEYYVWGNTIYF	TGTGCCAGCAGTGAGTACTACGTCTGGGGAAACACCATATATTTT
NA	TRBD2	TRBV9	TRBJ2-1	CASSTRTSGGRVFF	TGTGCCAGCAGCACCCGGACTAGCGGGGGGCGAGTCTTCTTC
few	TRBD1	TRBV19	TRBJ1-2	CASKPGQPYGYTF	TGTGCCAGTAAGCCGGGACAGCCCTATGGCTACACCTTC
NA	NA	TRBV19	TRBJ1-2	CASSPRETGGSYGYTF	TGTGCCAGTAGTCCGCGAGAGACAGGTGGGAGCTATGGCTACACCTTC
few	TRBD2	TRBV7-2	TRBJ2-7	CASSSGLAGVRALGEQYF	TGTGCCAGCAGCTCGGGACTAGCGGGAGTGCGGGCCCTTGGGGAGCAGTACTTC
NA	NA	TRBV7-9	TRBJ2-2	CARTANTGELFF	TGTGCCAGGACAGCGAACACCGGGGAGCTGTTTTTT
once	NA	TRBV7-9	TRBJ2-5	CASSLAAGGETQYF	TGTGCCAGCAGCTTAGCGGCAGGTGGGGAGACCCAGTACTTC
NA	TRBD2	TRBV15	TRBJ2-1	CATSRDLFVAGTYNEQFF	TGTGCCACCAGCAGAGATCTGTTCGTAGCGGGGACATACAATGAGCAGTTCTTC
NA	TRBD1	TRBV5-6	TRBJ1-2	CASSSRGRDYGYTF	TGTGCCAGCAGCTCCAGGGGGCGCGACTATGGCTACACCTTC
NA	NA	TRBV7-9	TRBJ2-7	CASSLDYSSYEQYF	TGTGCCAGCAGCTTGGACTATTCCTCCTACGAGCAGTACTTC
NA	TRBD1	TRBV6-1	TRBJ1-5	CASRRDSSNQPQHF	TGTGCCAGCAGAAGGGACAGTAGCAATCAGCCCCAGCATTTT
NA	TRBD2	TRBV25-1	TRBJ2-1	CASSPLAGIYNEQFF	TGTGCCAGCAGTCCGCTAGCGGGGATTTACAATGAGCAGTTCTTC
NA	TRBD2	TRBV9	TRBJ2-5	CASSVEQGLDVGETQYF	TGTGCCAGCAGCGTAGAACAGGGACTAGATGTTGGAGAGACCCAGTACTTC
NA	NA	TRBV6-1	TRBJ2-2	CASSEQGGTGELFF	TGTGCCAGCAGTGAACAGGGGGGTACCGGGGAGCTGTTTTTT
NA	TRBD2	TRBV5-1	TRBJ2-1	CASSLRWGGDNEQFF	TGCGCCAGCAGCTTGCGGTGGGGGGGAGACAATGAGCAGTTCTTC